This TCR beta chain was sequenced during a study of blood T cell repertoires in COVID-19. Produced via immunoSEQ multiplex PCR; TCRdb's table is partial and in-frame only. The sample lists around 200,000 clones; under 90% were seen once. In germline, CDR1 is MNHEY, CDR2 SVGAGI. There are 11 residues in the CDR3. Deletions cut 6 bases from V and 7 bases from J, with 9 bases between. Sequencing was done on a sample of peripheral blood. This TCR was sampled from a man in his thirties or forties with active or convalescent COVID-19. The chain recombines TRBV6-5 with TRBJ1-1, with D perhaps TRBD1 (5 bases). The CDR3 reads CASSQGYEAFF. The DNA of the CDR3 is TGTGCCAGCAGCCAGGGATATGAAGCTTTCTTT.